This T cell receptor beta chain was captured in a study of cytomegalovirus exposure and HLA in healthy donors. Study results and caveats: The study put some 160 TCR beta chains on its list as cytomegalovirus-associated. There were some public TCRs occurring in many donors, but most TCR sequences were rare.

PCR involved 60 Vbeta and 13 Jbeta primers. TCRdb's table, derived via immunoSEQ multiplex PCR, lists solely in-frame clones and lacks some. Of about 140,000 clones listed, roughly 80% are singletons. V gave up 1 base and J gave up 6 bases, with 28 bases separating them. CDR3 length: 19 residues. Germline CDR1 MGHRA, CDR2 YSYEKL. About this clone itself: Antigen specificity is unknown.

This TCR came from a man aged 40-55 years in good health and CMV-seronegative. The sample consisted of PBMCs. The chain combines TRBV4-1 with TRBJ2-7; D possibly corresponds to TRBD2 (7 bases). CDR3 loop: CASSQVLGQGLRGLSEQYF. In DNA form, the CDR3 reads TGCGCCAGCAGCCAAGTCCTGGGCCAGGGGTTGCGGGGGCTCAGCGAGCAGTACTTC.